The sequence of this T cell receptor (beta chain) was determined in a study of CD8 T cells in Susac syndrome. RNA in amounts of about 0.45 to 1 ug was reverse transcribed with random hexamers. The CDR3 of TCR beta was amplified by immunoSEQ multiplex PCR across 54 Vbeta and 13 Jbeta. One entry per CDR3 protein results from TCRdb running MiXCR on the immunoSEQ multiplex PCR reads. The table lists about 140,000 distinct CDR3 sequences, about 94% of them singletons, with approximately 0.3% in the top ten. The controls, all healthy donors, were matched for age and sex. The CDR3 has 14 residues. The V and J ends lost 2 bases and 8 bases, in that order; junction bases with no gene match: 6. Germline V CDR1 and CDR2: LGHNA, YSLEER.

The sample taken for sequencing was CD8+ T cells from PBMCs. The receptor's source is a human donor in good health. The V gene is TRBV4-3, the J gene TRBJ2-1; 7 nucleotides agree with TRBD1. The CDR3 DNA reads TGCGCCAGCAGCCAATTGGGACAGTCCCATGAGCAGTTCTTC. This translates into CASSQLGQSHEQFF.